Listed below are T cell receptor beta chains from one sample, sequenced in a study of T cells after yellow fever vaccination. TCRdb recomputed calls from the 5' RACE reads with MiXCR, one row per CDR3 protein. In the table there are 200,000 to 300,000 distinct CDR3 sequences, around 6.7% of which are singletons. Source: CD4+ T cells sorted from PBMCs, taken on the day of the yellow fever booster vaccination. These receptors were taken from a man aged 25-45 years who received the YFV17D yellow fever vaccine. Each CDR3 is given with its conserved first and last residue. Fields, in order: D gene, J gene, clone size, V gene, CDR3 DNA, CDR3 protein. D genes are given only for firm matches. Part of the rows lack a size; the others show once, few, many or a class for expanded clones.

d_call: TRBD2; j_call: TRBJ2-7; clone_size: -; v_call: TRBV15; cdr3_nt: TGTGCCACCAGCAGAGAGGCGGGAGAAACTTACGAGCAGTACTTC; cdr3_aa: CATSREAGETYEQYF
d_call: -; j_call: TRBJ2-3; clone_size: few; v_call: TRBV28; cdr3_nt: TGTGCCAGCAGTTTAAGGTTGACAGGTATATCAGATACGCAGTATTTT; cdr3_aa: CASSLRLTGISDTQYF
d_call: -; j_call: TRBJ1-1; clone_size: -; v_call: TRBV18; cdr3_nt: TGTGCCAGCTCACCACCAAGTGGGAGGAACACTGAAGCTTTCTTT; cdr3_aa: CASSPPSGRNTEAFF
d_call: -; j_call: TRBJ2-5; clone_size: many; v_call: TRBV19; cdr3_nt: TGTGCCAGTACCTACCAAGAGACCCAGTACTTC; cdr3_aa: CASTYQETQYF
d_call: TRBD1; j_call: TRBJ1-4; clone_size: -; v_call: TRBV20-1; cdr3_nt: TGCAGTGCCCTCGACAGGGGGCATGAAAAACTGTTTTTT; cdr3_aa: CSALDRGHEKLFF
d_call: -; j_call: TRBJ1-2; clone_size: many; v_call: TRBV5-1; cdr3_nt: TGCGCCAGCAGTCAGGACACCCACTATGGCTACACCTTC; cdr3_aa: CASSQDTHYGYTF
d_call: -; j_call: TRBJ2-2; clone_size: many; v_call: TRBV27; cdr3_nt: TGTGCCAGCAGTTTTAGGGGGAGAGGGAACACCGGGGAGCTGTTTTTT; cdr3_aa: CASSFRGRGNTGELFF
d_call: -; j_call: TRBJ2-3; clone_size: -; v_call: TRBV7-3; cdr3_nt: TGTGCCAGCAGCTTAGTTAACACAGATACGCAGTATTTT; cdr3_aa: CASSLVNTDTQYF
d_call: -; j_call: TRBJ2-1; clone_size: few; v_call: TRBV5-1; cdr3_nt: TGCGCCAGCAGCTTGGTTGTTGGCGGGACCCACAATGAGCAGTTCTTC; cdr3_aa: CASSLVVGGTHNEQFF
d_call: TRBD2; j_call: TRBJ2-1; clone_size: few; v_call: TRBV6-5; cdr3_nt: TGTGCCAGCAGTCTTCCGACTAGCGGGAGGGGTTACAATGAGCAGTTCTTC; cdr3_aa: CASSLPTSGRGYNEQFF
d_call: TRBD2; j_call: TRBJ2-5; clone_size: few; v_call: TRBV18; cdr3_nt: TGTGCCAGCTCCCTTGACGTGGGAGGGGAGACCCAGTACTTC; cdr3_aa: CASSLDVGGETQYF
d_call: TRBD1; j_call: TRBJ2-5; clone_size: few; v_call: TRBV25-1; cdr3_nt: TGTGCCAGCAGTGAATGGACAGGGCAAGAGACCCAGTACTTC; cdr3_aa: CASSEWTGQETQYF
d_call: -; j_call: TRBJ1-5; clone_size: -; v_call: TRBV6-5; cdr3_nt: TGTGCCAGCAGCCTAGGGGGTCGCAATCAGCCCCAGCATTTT; cdr3_aa: CASSLGGRNQPQHF
d_call: -; j_call: TRBJ1-4; clone_size: few; v_call: TRBV7-9; cdr3_nt: TGTGCCAGCACCCTAGCCGGCTCCTTCGCACTGTTTTTT; cdr3_aa: CASTLAGSFALFF
d_call: -; j_call: TRBJ2-2; clone_size: many; v_call: TRBV7-7; cdr3_nt: TGTGCTAGCAGCCAGACACACACCGGGGAGCTGTTTTTT; cdr3_aa: CASSQTHTGELFF
d_call: -; j_call: TRBJ2-1; clone_size: many; v_call: TRBV14; cdr3_nt: TGTGCCAGCAGTCCGGGGGCTCTCTACAATGAGCAGTTCTTC; cdr3_aa: CASSPGALYNEQFF
d_call: TRBD2; j_call: TRBJ2-1; clone_size: -; v_call: TRBV10-3; cdr3_nt: TGTGCCATCAGTGAAACTAGCGGGGTTGCGGGGAGGGATGAGCAGTTCTTC; cdr3_aa: CAISETSGVAGRDEQFF
d_call: TRBD2; j_call: TRBJ2-7; clone_size: many; v_call: TRBV11-2; cdr3_nt: TGTGCCAGCAGCAGGACTAGCAGCGAGCAGTACTTC; cdr3_aa: CASSRTSSEQYF
d_call: -; j_call: TRBJ2-1; clone_size: -; v_call: TRBV20-1; cdr3_nt: TGCAGTGCTAGCCCCCCGCGGGGCCTCACCTACAATGAGCAGTTCTTC; cdr3_aa: CSASPPRGLTYNEQFF
d_call: -; j_call: TRBJ2-2; clone_size: -; v_call: TRBV20-1; cdr3_nt: TGCAGTGCTACCGGGGACCCTCCGAACACCGGGGAGCTGTTTTTT; cdr3_aa: CSATGDPPNTGELFF
d_call: -; j_call: TRBJ2-2; clone_size: -; v_call: TRBV6-2/TRBV6-3; cdr3_nt: TGTGCCAGCAGTTCCCCGGCCGGAGAGCTGTTTTTT; cdr3_aa: CASSSPAGELFF
d_call: -; j_call: TRBJ2-7; clone_size: many; v_call: TRBV7-7; cdr3_nt: TGTGCTAGCAGCTTAGCGCCTAATTACGAGCAGTACTTC; cdr3_aa: CASSLAPNYEQYF
d_call: TRBD1; j_call: TRBJ1-5; clone_size: -; v_call: TRBV7-8; cdr3_nt: TGTGCCAGCAGCAGAACCGGGACAGCTGCTCTTTGGGATCAGCCCCAGCATTTT; cdr3_aa: CASSRTGTAALWDQPQHF
d_call: -; j_call: TRBJ1-1; clone_size: -; v_call: TRBV30; cdr3_nt: TGTGCCTGGACCCCCGGCCATAACACTGAAGCTTTCTTT; cdr3_aa: CAWTPGHNTEAFF
d_call: TRBD2; j_call: TRBJ2-7; clone_size: few; v_call: TRBV7-2; cdr3_nt: TGTGCCAGCAGCTCGCGGGTAGGGAGCGGGAGAGCCTACGAGCAGTACTTC; cdr3_aa: CASSSRVGSGRAYEQYF
d_call: TRBD1; j_call: TRBJ2-5; clone_size: many; v_call: TRBV20-1; cdr3_nt: TGCAGTGCTAGAGACCCCAAGACAGGGCTGGAGACCCAGTACTTC; cdr3_aa: CSARDPKTGLETQYF
d_call: -; j_call: TRBJ2-5; clone_size: many; v_call: TRBV27; cdr3_nt: TGTGCCAGCAGTCCTAGTCGGGGTGAGACCCAGTACTTC; cdr3_aa: CASSPSRGETQYF
d_call: TRBD2; j_call: TRBJ2-1; clone_size: -; v_call: TRBV25-1; cdr3_nt: TGTGCCAGCAGTGGGGGGACTAGCGGGAGCCATGAGCAGTTCTTC; cdr3_aa: CASSGGTSGSHEQFF
d_call: -; j_call: TRBJ2-2; clone_size: many; v_call: TRBV20-1; cdr3_nt: TGCAGTGCTAGTCGACAGTCGAACACCGGGGAGCTGTTTTTT; cdr3_aa: CSASRQSNTGELFF
d_call: TRBD2; j_call: TRBJ2-1; clone_size: -; v_call: TRBV11-2; cdr3_nt: TGTGCCAGCAGCTTAAGGGTGGGACTAGGGTACGATGAGCAGTTCTTC; cdr3_aa: CASSLRVGLGYDEQFF
d_call: TRBD2; j_call: TRBJ2-1; clone_size: many; v_call: TRBV12-3/TRBV12-4; cdr3_nt: TGTGCCAGCAGGCTAGCGGGAGGTGGGAAGCAGTTCTTC; cdr3_aa: CASRLAGGGKQFF
d_call: -; j_call: TRBJ2-1; clone_size: few; v_call: TRBV20-1; cdr3_nt: TGCGGTGTGAGGAAGGGTCTCTACAATGAGCAGTTCTTC; cdr3_aa: CGVRKGLYNEQFF
d_call: TRBD2; j_call: TRBJ2-3; clone_size: many; v_call: TRBV10-1; cdr3_nt: TGCGCCAGCAGTGAAGGGCTAGCGGGAGGCACAGATACGCAGTATTTT; cdr3_aa: CASSEGLAGGTDTQYF
d_call: TRBD2; j_call: TRBJ2-6; clone_size: many; v_call: TRBV5-6; cdr3_nt: TGTGCCAGCAGCCCCCTAGCGGGACCCTCTGGGGCCAACGTCCTGACTTTC; cdr3_aa: CASSPLAGPSGANVLTF
d_call: TRBD2; j_call: TRBJ2-1; clone_size: many; v_call: TRBV12-3/TRBV12-4; cdr3_nt: TGTGCCAGCAGTTTAGGAACTAGCGTGAATGAGCAGTTCTTC; cdr3_aa: CASSLGTSVNEQFF
d_call: -; j_call: TRBJ2-7; clone_size: few; v_call: TRBV5-1; cdr3_nt: TGCGCCAGCAGCTTGGCGGGCCGATACTACGAGCAGTACTTC; cdr3_aa: CASSLAGRYYEQYF
d_call: -; j_call: TRBJ2-1; clone_size: many; v_call: TRBV5-1; cdr3_nt: TGCGCCAGCAGCTTGGCCGGACAACTCTACAATGAGCAGTTCTTC; cdr3_aa: CASSLAGQLYNEQFF
d_call: TRBD1; j_call: TRBJ2-7; clone_size: many; v_call: TRBV4-3; cdr3_nt: TGCGCCAGCAGCCATGCCGGGACAGGGACCTACGAGCAGTACTTC; cdr3_aa: CASSHAGTGTYEQYF
d_call: -; j_call: TRBJ2-7; clone_size: -; v_call: TRBV29-1; cdr3_nt: TGCAGCGTCGAGGCCCCGACACTCGAGAATTCCTACGAGCAGTACTTC; cdr3_aa: CSVEAPTLENSYEQYF
d_call: -; j_call: TRBJ2-1; clone_size: -; v_call: TRBV20-1; cdr3_nt: TGCAGTGCAGCAGACGGGCCCAATGAGCAGTTCTTC; cdr3_aa: CSAADGPNEQFF
d_call: -; j_call: TRBJ2-7; clone_size: -; v_call: TRBV29-1; cdr3_nt: TGCAGCGGCGGTTTGGGTTTCGAGCAGTACTTC; cdr3_aa: CSGGLGFEQYF